This TCR beta chain was documented in a study of blood T cell repertoires in COVID-19. Authors' processing steps: Reference gene primers were amplified, and this amplification served to estimate nucleated cell counts. The method was immunoSEQ multiplex PCR; TCRdb's version includes in-frame clones alone and lacks a portion of them. That table furnishes V, J and clone size, whereas the DNA furnished D and trimming. Among about 470,000 clones listed, approximately 86% were seen once. Recruitment covered 20 to 25 US areas and drew participants whose ages spanned roughly 18 to 100 years. Cohorts were determined from participant-reported clinical history. The CDR3 is 12 residues long. From germline, CDR1 is SEHNR and CDR2 FQNEAQ (reference sequence). V dropped 4 bases and J dropped 10 bases, with 13 bases sitting between them.

This clonotype originated in a woman aged 18-29 years who had recovered from COVID-19. V is TRBV7-9 and J is TRBJ1-2; D may be TRBD1 (5 bases). Sequenced input: PBMCs or T cells enriched from blood (not recorded which). The chain's CDR3 is CASSSFAGIYTF. For the CDR3, the DNA is TGTGCCAGCAGCTCCTTCGCAGGGATCTACACCTTC.